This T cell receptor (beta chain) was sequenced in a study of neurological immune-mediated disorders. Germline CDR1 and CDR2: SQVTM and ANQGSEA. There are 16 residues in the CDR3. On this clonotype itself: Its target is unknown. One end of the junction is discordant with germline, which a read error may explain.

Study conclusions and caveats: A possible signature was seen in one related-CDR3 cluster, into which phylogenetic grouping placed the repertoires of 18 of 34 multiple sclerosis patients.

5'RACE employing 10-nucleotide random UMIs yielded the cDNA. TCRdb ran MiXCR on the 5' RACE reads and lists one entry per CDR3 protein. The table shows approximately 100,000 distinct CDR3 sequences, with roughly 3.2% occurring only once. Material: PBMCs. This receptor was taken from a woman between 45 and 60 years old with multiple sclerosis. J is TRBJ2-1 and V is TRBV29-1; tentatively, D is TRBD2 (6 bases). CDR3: CSVVVIGEDTYNAQFF. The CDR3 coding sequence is TGCAGCGTTGTAGTTATCGGGGAGGATACCTACAATGCGCAGTTCTTC.